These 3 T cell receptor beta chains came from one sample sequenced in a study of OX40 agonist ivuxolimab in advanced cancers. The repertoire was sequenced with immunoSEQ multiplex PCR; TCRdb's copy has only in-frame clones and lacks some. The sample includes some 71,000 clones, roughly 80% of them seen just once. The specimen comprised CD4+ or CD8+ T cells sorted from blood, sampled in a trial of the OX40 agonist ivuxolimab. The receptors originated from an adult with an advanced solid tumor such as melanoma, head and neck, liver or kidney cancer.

The CDR3 reads CASSYGTGNYGYTF. In DNA, the CDR3 is TGTGCCAGCAGCTATGGGACAGGGAACTATGGCTACACCTTC. The rearrangement uses TRBV7-2 and TRBJ1-2; TRBD1 agrees at 9 bases. CDR1 and CDR2 (germline): SGHTA, FQGNSA. The CDR3 loop spans 14 amino acids. V dropped 4 bases and J dropped 2; count of bases not matched to a gene: 2.

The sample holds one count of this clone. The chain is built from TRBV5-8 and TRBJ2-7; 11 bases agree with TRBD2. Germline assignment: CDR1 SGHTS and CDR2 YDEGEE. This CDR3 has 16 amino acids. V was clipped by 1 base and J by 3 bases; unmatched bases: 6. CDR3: CASSLWEGLAVYEQYF. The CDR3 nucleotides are TGTGCCAGCAGCTTGTGGGAGGGACTAGCGGTCTACGAGCAGTACTTC.

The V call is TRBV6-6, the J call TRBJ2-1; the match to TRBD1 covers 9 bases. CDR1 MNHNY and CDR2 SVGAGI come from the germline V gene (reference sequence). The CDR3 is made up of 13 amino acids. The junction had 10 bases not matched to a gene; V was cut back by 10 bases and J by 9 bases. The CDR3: CATWTTGGSEQFF. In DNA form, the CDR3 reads TGTGCCACATGGACCACAGGGGGCAGTGAGCAGTTCTTC.